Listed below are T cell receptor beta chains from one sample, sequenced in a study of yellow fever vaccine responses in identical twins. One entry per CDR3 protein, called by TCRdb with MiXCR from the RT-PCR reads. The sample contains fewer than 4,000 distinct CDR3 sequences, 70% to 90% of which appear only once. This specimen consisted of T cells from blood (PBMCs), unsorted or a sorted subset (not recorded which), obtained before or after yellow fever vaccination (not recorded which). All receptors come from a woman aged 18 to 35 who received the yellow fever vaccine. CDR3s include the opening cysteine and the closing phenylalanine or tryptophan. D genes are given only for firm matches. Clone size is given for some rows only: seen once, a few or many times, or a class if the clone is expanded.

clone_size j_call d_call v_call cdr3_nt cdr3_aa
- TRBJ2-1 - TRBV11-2 TGTGCCAGCAGCTTAGTTACGGTGAGCTCCTACAATGAGCAGTTCTTC CASSLVTVSSYNEQFF
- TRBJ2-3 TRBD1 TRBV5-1 TGCGCCAGCAGCTTGGTAAGGGACAGCGAAGATACGCAGTATTTT CASSLVRDSEDTQYF
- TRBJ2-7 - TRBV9 TGTGCCAGCAGCGAGGGACAGCGGGACTACGAGCAGTACTTC CASSEGQRDYEQYF
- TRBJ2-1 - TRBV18 TGTGCCAGCTCACCTTCCCCGTCTAGCGATGAGCAGTTCTTC CASSPSPSSDEQFF
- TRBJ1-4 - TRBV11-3 TGTGCCAGCAGCTTATCGGGTACAACTAATGAAAAACTGTTTTTT CASSLSGTTNEKLFF
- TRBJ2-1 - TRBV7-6 TGTGCCAGCAGCCCAGGGGTGCTTGAGCAGTTCTTC CASSPGVLEQFF
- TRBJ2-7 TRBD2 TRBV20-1 TGCAGTGCTAGGATCGCGGGACTAGCGTACCACGAGCAGTACTTC CSARIAGLAYHEQYF
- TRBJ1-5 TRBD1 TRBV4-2 TGTGCCAGCAGCCAAGAGGGGACAGTAAGCAATCAGCCCCAGCATTTT CASSQEGTVSNQPQHF
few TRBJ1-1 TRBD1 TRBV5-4 TGTGCCAGCAGCTCCCCCTACCGGGACAGAGACATGAACACTGAAGCTTTCTTT CASSSPYRDRDMNTEAFF
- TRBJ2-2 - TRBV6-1 TGTGCCAGCAAACGGGAGTTGGGTACCGGGGAGCTGTTTTTT CASKRELGTGELFF
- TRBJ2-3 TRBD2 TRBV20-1 TGCAGTGCCCGAAAACCGGGACTACCCTCAAATACGCAGTATTTT CSARKPGLPSNTQYF